These 17 T cell receptor beta chains originate from one sample sequenced in a study of T cell changes during pregnancy in multiple sclerosis. Measured with immunoSEQ multiplex PCR; TCRdb has only the in-frame clones, and not every one. The sample has about 64,000 clones, roughly 92% seen once. The input for sequencing was peripheral blood, taken in the second trimester of pregnancy. These receptor sequences come from a female donor with multiple sclerosis, enrolled in a pregnancy study.

The chain recombines TRBV7-3 with TRBJ1-1, with 7 bases matching TRBD1. The trim removed 3 bases at V and 2 bases at J, leaving 3 bases unmatched. CDR1 is SGHTA and CDR2 is FQGTGA in the germline V gene. This CDR3 region has 14 residues. CDR3 sequence (DNA): TGTGCCAGCAGCTTCGGGACAGCTAACACTGAAGCTTTCTTT. This codes for CASSFGTANTEAFF.

The V gene is TRBV7-8, the J gene TRBJ1-5; TRBD1 agrees at 7 bases. V lost 1 base and J lost 2; bases outside the gene matches: 11. The CDR3 totals 18 residues. Germline values: CDR1 SGHVS, CDR2 FQNEAQ. The CDR3 loop is CASSLGPGGAWRNQPQHF. The CDR3 DNA reads as TGTGCCAGCAGCTTAGGGCCAGGGGGTGCTTGGCGCAATCAGCCCCAGCATTTT.

The V and J genes are TRBV20-1 and TRBJ2-3; 8 bases are a match to TRBD1. With 4 bases clipped from V and 10 bases from J, the junction kept 4 bases outside the gene matches. CDR3 length equals 11 residues. CDR1 is DFQATT and CDR2 is SNEGSKA in the germline V gene (reference sequence). The CDR3 DNA reads TGCAGTGCTAACAGGGGGGCGGCGCAGTATTTT. Its translation is CSANRGAAQYF.

V gene TRBV27 combines with J gene TRBJ2-6, with D possibly matching TRBD1 (6 bases). Trimming took 6 bases from V and 3 from J, leaving 12 bases between them. Germline CDR1 is MNHEY and CDR2 is SMNVEV (reference sequence). This CDR3 region has 15 residues. The CDR3 DNA sequence: TGTGCCAGCAGCCGTCCAGGGGTTGGGGCCAACGTCCTGACTTTC. The encoded protein is CASSRPGVGANVLTF.

The chain has TRBV6-1 and TRBJ1-2; 7 nucleotides align to TRBD1. V lost 11 bases and J lost 4; bases outside the gene matches: 16. CDR3 length: 15 residues. CDR1 and CDR2 (germline): MNHNS, SASEGT. The CDR3 spells CAGQRDSSSLYGYTF. The CDR3 DNA follows: TGTGCCGGCCAAAGGGACAGTTCCTCCCTCTATGGCTACACCTTC.

The chain uses TRBV27 and TRBJ2-7; D is unresolved. The CDR3 runs 14 residues. The V end lost 5 bases, the J end lost 2 bases, and 13 bases lay between the germline ends. Per germline, CDR1 MNHEY and CDR2 SMNVEV (reference sequence). The CDR3 DNA reads as TGTGCCAGCAGTCCGGCGAGGCCCACCTACGAGCAGTACTTC. It specifies CASSPARPTYEQYF.

The sample holds one count of this clone. The chain is built from TRBV5-1 and TRBJ2-1; 10 positions agree with TRBD2. The CDR3 consists of 14 residues. The germline V gene encodes CDR1 SGHRS and CDR2 YFSETQ. V trimming: 7 bases; J trimming: 9 bases; junction bases outside the gene matches: 10. CDR3 in amino acids: CASRGDSGRTEQFF. The CDR3 DNA follows: TGCGCCAGCCGGGGCGATAGCGGGAGGACTGAGCAGTTCTTC.

This clone has just one count. This chain joins TRBV27 and TRBJ1-1; tentatively, D is TRBD1 (5 bases). The CDR3 runs to 12 residues. The V end lost 1 base, the J end lost 11 bases, and 11 bases lay between the germline ends. CDR1 and CDR2 from the germline V gene are MNHEY and SMNVEV (reference sequence). CDR3 region: CASSLWRGGAFF. The CDR3 nucleotides read TGTGCCAGCAGTTTATGGAGGGGCGGGGCTTTCTTT.

This chain connects TRBV27 to TRBJ2-1; D possibly corresponds to TRBD2 (5 bases). Per the germline V gene, CDR1 is MNHEY and CDR2 is SMNVEV (reference sequence). The V end was cut by 8 bases, the J end by 2 bases, with 16 bases between. The CDR3 is 15 residues long. Written as DNA, the CDR3 is TGTGCCAGCGGAAGGAGGCCATTAACCTACAATGAGCAGTTCTTC. It codes for CASGRRPLTYNEQFF.

The V gene is TRBV12-5, the J gene TRBJ1-1; D might be TRBD1 (6 bases). Trimming stripped 1 base from V and 0 bases from J, with 15 bases between. The V gene's germline CDR1 is LGHNT and CDR2 FRNRAP. This CDR3 has 17 residues. The CDR3: CASGLGTGRDMNTEAFF. The CDR3 DNA sequence: TGTGCTAGTGGTTTGGGAACAGGGCGCGACATGAACACTGAAGCTTTCTTT. Drawing the rest from reference TRBV12-5 and TRBJ1-1, the complete variable domain is DARVTQTPRHKVTEMGQEVTMRCQPILGHNTVFWYRQTMMQGLELLAYFRNRAPLDDSGMPKDRFSAEMPDATLATLKIQPSEPRDSAVYFCASGLGTGRDMNTEAFFGQGTRLTVV.

V is TRBV7-2 and J is TRBJ2-4; 9 nucleotides match TRBD1. The germline V gene encodes CDR1 SGHTA and CDR2 FQGNSA. The CDR3 contains 16 residues. V gave up 5 bases and J gave up 1 base; unmatched junction bases: 6. This CDR3 is CASSRWTGVAKNIQYF. The CDR3 DNA is TGTGCCAGCAGCCGTTGGACAGGGGTGGCCAAAAACATTCAGTACTTC. Full variable domain (outside the CDR3, taken from reference TRBV7-2 and TRBJ2-4): GAGVSQSPSNKVTEKGKDVELRCDPISGHTALYWYRQSLGQGLEFLIYFQGNSAPDKSGLPSDRFSAERTGGSVSTLTIQRTQQEDSAVYLCASSRWTGVAKNIQYFGAGTRLSVL.

The V gene is TRBV29-1, the J gene TRBJ1-4; 8 bases are a match to TRBD1. V was clipped by 8 bases and J by 6 bases; unmatched bases: 2. This CDR3 spans 11 amino acids. CDR1 and CDR2 (germline): SQVTM, ANQGSEA. CDR3 DNA sequence: TGCAGCCCCAGGGGGCATGAAAAACTGTTTTTT. Translating it yields CSPRGHEKLFF.

The rearrangement uses TRBV5-1 and TRBJ2-5, with 13 bases fitting TRBD2. V gave up 4 bases and J gave up 1 base; unmatched junction bases: 4. CDR3 length: 16 amino acids. The V gene's germline CDR1 is SGHRS and CDR2 YFSETQ. CDR3 DNA sequence: TGCGCCAGCAGCACGGGGACTAGCGGGACCCAAGAGACCCAGTACTTC. Protein sequence: CASSTGTSGTQETQYF. Based on the CDR3 plus reference TRBV5-1 and TRBJ2-5, the full variable domain is KAGVTQTPRYLIKTRGQQVTLSCSPISGHRSVSWYQQTPGQGLQFLFEYFSETQRNKGNFPGRFSGRQFSNSRSEMNVSTLELGDSALYLCASSTGTSGTQETQYFGPGTRLLVL.

The gene calls are TRBV9 and TRBJ2-5; TRBD2 aligns across 15 bases. Germline V CDR1 and CDR2: SGDLS, YYNGEE. The CDR3 loop spans 18 amino acids. The junction had 11 bases not matched to a gene; V was cut back by 3 bases and J by 5 bases. The CDR3 sequence: CASSAPGLAGGWEETQYF. In DNA, the CDR3 is TGTGCCAGCAGCGCCCCGGGACTAGCGGGAGGTTGGGAGGAGACCCAGTACTTC.

The chain recombines TRBV27 with TRBJ2-7, with unresolved D. Trimming stripped 2 bases from V and 2 bases from J, with 10 bases between. In germline, CDR1 is MNHEY, CDR2 SMNVEV (reference sequence). There are 14 residues in the CDR3. CDR3 sequence (DNA): TGTGCCAGCAGTTTAATTGGCGGCACCTACGAGCAGTACTTC. Its translation is CASSLIGGTYEQYF.

This clone occurred once. The rearrangement joins TRBV13 to TRBJ2-1; 9 bases are shared with TRBD2. This CDR3 region has 16 residues. Germline assignment: CDR1 PRHDT and CDR2 FYEKMQ (reference sequence). The junction had 11 bases not matched to a gene; V was cut back by 5 bases and J by 6 bases. CDR3: CASSAWGSGSPNEQFF. CDR3 nucleotide sequence: TGTGCCAGCAGCGCCTGGGGTAGCGGGAGCCCCAATGAGCAGTTCTTC. Full variable domain (missing parts from reference TRBV13 and TRBJ2-1): AAGVIQSPRHLIKEKRETATLKCYPIPRHDTVYWYQQGPGQDPQFLISFYEKMQSDKGSIPDRFSAQQFSDYHSELNMSSLELGDSALYFCASSAWGSGSPNEQFFGPGTRLTVL.

This chain uses TRBV4-1 with TRBJ2-7; the match to TRBD2 covers 9 bases. CDR3 length equals 15 residues. After removal of 2 bases from V and 3 bases from J, the junction contained 5 bases not matched to a gene. Germline assignment: CDR1 MGHRA and CDR2 YSYEKL. The CDR3 DNA reads as TGCGCCAGCAGCCAATCCGTAGCGGGGGACTACGAGCAGTACTTC. It is translated as CASSQSVAGDYEQYF.